A single sample gave rise to the 18 T cell receptor beta chains below, sequenced in a study of shared clonotypes between healthy human individuals. Here immunoSEQ multiplex PCR was the method, and the copy in TCRdb shows in-frame clones only, minus some. Among about 1.5 million clones listed, roughly 96% were seen once. Sequencing was performed on naive CD4+ T cells sorted from blood. This sample's subset: CD45RA+ positively selected. The source is a man aged 25 to 40 in good health.

V usage is TRBV10-3 and J usage is TRBJ1-3; a weak D match, TRBD1 (5 bases). Trimming shortened V by 9 bases and J by 4 bases, and 13 bases separated the two germline ends. The germline CDR1 and CDR2 sequences are ENHRY and SYGVKD. The CDR3 covers 13 residues. The CDR3 DNA follows: TGTGCCATGGGGACTTGGGGAGGAAACACCATATATTTT. Translation: CAMGTWGGNTIYF.

This chain joins TRBV21-1 and TRBJ1-4. TRBV21-1 is tagged as a pseudogene. The CDR3 consists of 12 residues. CDR3 in DNA: TGTGCCAGCAGCAAAGGTAAAAGGGAACTGTTTTTT. Protein sequence: CASSKGKRELFF.

V gene TRBV28 combines with J gene TRBJ2-2, with 7 bases lining up with TRBD1. CDR1 and CDR2 (germline): MDHEN, SYDVKM. Trimming at V came to 5 bases and at J to 7 bases, leaving 13 bases not matched to a gene. The CDR3 is 16 amino acids. The CDR3 region is CASSNSDRVLSGELFF. DNA of the CDR3: TGTGCCAGCAGTAATTCCGACAGGGTTTTGAGCGGGGAGCTGTTTTTT.

The V call is TRBV5-4, the J call TRBJ2-3; 11 bases line up with TRBD2. Germline V lookup: CDR1 SGHNT, CDR2 YYREEE (reference sequence). The CDR3 length is 16 residues. Unmatched junction bases numbered 3, after V lost 1 base and J lost 2 bases. The CDR3 here is CASSLLSGRVTDTQYF. CDR3 nucleotides: TGTGCCAGCAGCTTGCTTAGCGGGAGGGTCACAGATACGCAGTATTTT.

J is TRBJ1-5 and V is TRBV7-9; 8 bases align to TRBD1. V gave up 5 bases and J gave up 5 bases; unmatched junction bases: 5. CDR1 is SEHNR, CDR2 FQNEAQ, per germline (reference sequence). The CDR3 spans 14 residues. CDR3 region: CASSPDRVDQPQHF. In DNA, the CDR3 is TGTGCCAGCAGCCCGGACAGGGTGGATCAGCCCCAGCATTTT.

About this clone itself: Other DNA sequences of this sample code for an identical CDR3. This sequence joins TRBV18 and TRBJ2-5; TRBD2 matches at 7 bases. Per germline, CDR1 KGHSH and CDR2 LQKENI. This CDR3 has 13 residues. The trim removed 3 bases at V and 2 bases at J, leaving 0 bases unmatched. The CDR3 spells CASSPRGQETQYF. DNA of the CDR3: TGTGCCAGCTCACCGCGGGGGCAAGAGACCCAGTACTTC.

The V call is TRBV5-1, the J call TRBJ2-7, with TRBD2 matching over 8 bases. Germline V lookup: CDR1 SGHRS, CDR2 YFSETQ. The V segment lost 2 bases and the J segment 2 bases; nucleotides outside the gene matches: 15. The CDR3 totals 18 residues. CDR3 DNA sequence: TGCGCCAGCAGCTTTTTACCCGGGACTAGTCGGGAGGCCTACGAGCAGTACTTC. Amino acids: CASSFLPGTSREAYEQYF. The full variable domain, with the rest looked up from reference TRBV5-1 and TRBJ2-7, is KAGVTQTPRYLIKTRGQQVTLSCSPISGHRSVSWYQQTPGQGLQFLFEYFSETQRNKGNFPGRFSGRQFSNSRSEMNVSTLELGDSALYLCASSFLPGTSREAYEQYFGPGTRLTVT.

This chain uses TRBV4-1 with TRBJ2-7; D is tentatively TRBD1 or TRBD2 (5 bases each). This CDR3 region has 14 residues. The V end lost 1 base, the J end lost 8 bases, and 15 bases lay between the germline ends. The germline V gene encodes CDR1 MGHRA and CDR2 YSYEKL. The CDR3 bases are TGCGCCAGCAGCCAAGTTCTCGGGGCGGGTAAGCAGTACTTC. Translation: CASSQVLGAGKQYF.

This rearrangement joins TRBV19 to TRBJ1-2; no definite D call. The germline V and J ends were trimmed by 2 bases and 10 bases, with 8 bases remaining between them. CDR3 size: 11 residues. Germline V gene data show CDR1 as LNHDA and CDR2 as SQIVND (reference sequence). Here the CDR3 DNA reads TGTGCCAGTAGTATAAACCAGATCTACACCTTC. It translates to CASSINQIYTF. Looking up the rest from reference TRBV19 and TRBJ1-2 gives the full variable domain: DGGITQSPKYLFRKEGQNVTLSCEQNLNHDAMYWYRQDPGQGLRLIYYSQIVNDFQKGDIAEGYSVSREKKESFPLTVTSAQKNPTAFYLCASSINQIYTFGSGTRLTVV.

The rearrangement links TRBV4-1 to TRBJ2-7; D is unclear. The CDR3 spans 14 residues. Germline CDR1 and CDR2: MGHRA and YSYEKL. Trimming took off 0 bases at V and 7 bases at J, with 13 bases between the two ends. The DNA of the CDR3 is TGCGCCAGCAGCCAAGACCCTATATTTGGGGAGCAGTACTTC. It encodes CASSQDPIFGEQYF.

J is TRBJ2-1 and V is TRBV28, with TRBD2 as a possible D gene (6 bases). The length of the CDR3 is 15 residues. Trimming took 3 bases from V and 7 from J, leaving 16 bases between them. Germline V gives CDR1 MDHEN, CDR2 SYDVKM. This CDR3 is CASSLLRRGGNEQFF. CDR3 DNA sequence: TGTGCCAGCAGTTTGCTTAGGCGGGGTGGGAATGAGCAGTTCTTC. The full variable domain, in which reference TRBV28 and TRBJ2-1 provide the parts outside the CDR3, is DVKVTQSSRYLVKRTGEKVFLECVQDMDHENMFWYRQDPGLGLRLIYFSYDVKMKEKGDIPEGYSVSREKKERFSLILESASTNQTSMYLCASSLLRRGGNEQFFGPGTRLTVL.

The genes are TRBV6-5 and TRBJ1-3, with 7 bases identical to TRBD1. The germline CDR1 and CDR2 sequences are MNHEY and SVGAGI. The ends lost 4 bases at V and 7 bases at J; junction bases unmatched: 7. The CDR3 loop spans 14 amino acids. The CDR3 DNA sequence: TGTGCCAGCAGTTGGGACAGATCGAGGAACACCATATATTTT. Translating gives CASSWDRSRNTIYF.

This sequence joins TRBV10-3 and TRBJ2-7; unclear D gene. The CDR3 is made up of 13 amino acids. Germline CDR1 ENHRY, CDR2 SYGVKD. V lost 5 bases to trimming and J lost 2 bases, with 10 bases between them. The CDR3 loop reads CAISTNVAYEQYF. For the CDR3, the DNA is TGTGCCATCAGTACGAATGTAGCCTACGAGCAGTACTTC.

The V call is TRBV28, the J call TRBJ2-7; maybe TRBD1 (5 bases). V lost 2 bases and J 6 bases, leaving 20 bases between the germline ends. The CDR3 is 16 residues long. CDR1 is MDHEN, CDR2 SYDVKM, per germline. Here the CDR3 DNA reads TGTGCCAGCAGTTTAGCAGTGTGGGGCGGACCTTCCGAGCAGTACTTC. Its translation: CASSLAVWGGPSEQYF.

This clone has more than one count but fewer than ten. This sequence joins TRBV7-3 and TRBJ2-3, with 7 bases identical to TRBD1. CDR1 is SGHTA, CDR2 FQGTGA, per germline. The CDR3 loop spans 13 amino acids. V lost 4 bases and J lost 9; bases outside the gene matches: 7. This chain's CDR3 is CASSSTDRYTQYF. The CDR3 DNA sequence: TGTGCCAGCAGCTCAACGGACAGGTACACGCAGTATTTT. The entire variable domain, with the rest obtained from reference TRBV7-3 and TRBJ2-3, is as follows: GAGVSQTPSNKVTEKGKYVELRCDPISGHTALYWYRQSLGQGPEFLIYFQGTGAADDSGLPNDRFFAVRPEGSVSTLKIQRTERGDSAVYLCASSSTDRYTQYFGPGTRLTVL.

The chain joins TRBV6-4 to TRBJ2-1; D uncertain. The CDR3 length is 17 residues. Germline V gene sequence: CDR1 MRHNA, CDR2 SNTAGT. With 4 bases removed from V and 0 bases from J, the gap between germline ends came to 16 bases. The CDR3 loop is CASSVSEHTFSYNEQFF. The DNA of the CDR3 is TGTGCCAGCAGTGTCTCCGAACATACCTTCTCCTACAATGAGCAGTTCTTC.

V and J are TRBV7-2 and TRBJ2-1; the D is unclear. CDR3 length: 11 amino acids. Germline CDR1 and CDR2: SGHTA and FQGNSA. The germline V and J ends were trimmed by 0 bases and 9 bases, with 3 bases remaining between them. The CDR3 is CASSLALEQFF. The CDR3 nucleotides read TGTGCCAGCAGCTTAGCCCTTGAGCAGTTCTTC.

The chain combines TRBV27 with TRBJ2-1, with unresolved D. From germline, CDR1 is MNHEY and CDR2 SMNVEV (reference sequence). V was cut by 2 bases and J by 8 bases, with 13 bases left in between. This CDR3 has 14 amino acids. CDR3 sequence reads: CASSLTGFAYEQFF. The CDR3 nucleotides read TGTGCCAGCAGTTTAACTGGGTTTGCTTATGAGCAGTTCTTC.